Listed below are T cell receptor beta chains from one sample, sequenced in a study of neurological immune-mediated disorders. TCRdb re-analysed the 5' RACE reads in MiXCR, keeping a single row per CDR3 protein. The sample shows 45,000 or so distinct CDR3 sequences, 2.5% to 3.5% of them seen only once. Sequencing input: PBMCs. The receptors come from a woman between 45 and 60 years old with multiple sclerosis. CDR3s include the opening cysteine and the closing phenylalanine or tryptophan. The order of the fields is V gene, J gene, clone size, D gene, CDR3 DNA, CDR3 protein. D genes are given only for firm matches. Rows give clone size only sometimes, using once, few, many, or a class for an expanded clone.

TRBV5-1	TRBJ1-5	many	.	TGCGCCAGCAGCTTGGAAGGTTCAGGCAATCAGCCCCAGCATTTT	CASSLEGSGNQPQHF
TRBV5-1	TRBJ1-2	many	.	TGCGCCAGCAGCCCCACGGACGGAGTCTATGGCTACACCTTC	CASSPTDGVYGYTF
TRBV7-2	TRBJ2-3	many	.	TGTGCCAGCAGCTTAGTAGGCCCGACCGAGGCAGATACGCAGTATTTT	CASSLVGPTEADTQYF
TRBV7-2	TRBJ2-2	many	TRBD2	TGTGCCAGCAGAAGATCAGGATCTAGCGGGAGGGTTGATCGAATCAACACCGGGGAGCTGTTTTTT	CASRRSGSSGRVDRINTGELFF
TRBV20-1	TRBJ2-3	many	.	TGCAGTGCCCGGGGAAGCACAGATACGCAGTATTTT	CSARGSTDTQYF
TRBV4-2	TRBJ2-7	many	TRBD2	TGTGCCAGCAGCCAAGAAGCGGGAGAGTCCTACGAGCAGTACTTC	CASSQEAGESYEQYF
TRBV12-3/TRBV12-4	TRBJ1-1	many	.	TGTGCCAGCAGCTTGGGGAGCCTGAACACTGAAGCTTTCTTT	CASSLGSLNTEAFF
TRBV5-1	TRBJ1-2	many	.	TGCGCCAGCAGCTTCCGACGACTGGCAGGTGGGGACTATGGCTACACCTTC	CASSFRRLAGGDYGYTF
TRBV20-1	TRBJ2-1	many	TRBD2	TGCAGTGCTAGAAGCGGGAGCTCCTACAATGAGCAGTTCTTC	CSARSGSSYNEQFF
TRBV20-1	TRBJ1-2	many	.	TGCAGTGCCCCGCCCGGGACCCCAGATTCTTTCGGCTATGGCTACACCTTC	CSAPPGTPDSFGYGYTF
TRBV5-1	TRBJ2-2	many	.	TGCGCCAGCAGCTTGGGGGGATACAACACCGGGGAGCTGTTTTTT	CASSLGGYNTGELFF
TRBV5-6	TRBJ2-3	many	.	TGTGCCAGCAGCGGCAGGGGTGATACGCAGTATTTT	CASSGRGDTQYF
TRBV5-4	TRBJ2-3	many	TRBD2	TGTGCCAGCAGCTTGGGACTAGCGGGGGGCCTAGGGGGCACAGATACGCAGTATTTT	CASSLGLAGGLGGTDTQYF
TRBV27	TRBJ1-1	.	.	TGTGCCAGCAGTCCACGAGCAGTAGGGACTGAAGCTTTCTTT	CASSPRAVGTEAFF
TRBV20-1	TRBJ1-5	many	.	TGCAGTGCTAGGCACGGACAATTGCGGGATCAGCCCCAGCATTTT	CSARHGQLRDQPQHF
TRBV20-1	TRBJ2-1	many	.	TGCAGTGCTCCGGGGATAGCGGAATACAATGAGCAGTTCTTC	CSAPGIAEYNEQFF
TRBV28	TRBJ1-1	many	TRBD1	TGTGCCAGTAAGCCGGGACAGTTCCACCTTGAAGCTTTCTTT	CASKPGQFHLEAFF
TRBV12-3/TRBV12-4	TRBJ1-5	many	.	TGTGCCAGCAGTTTACCCAGCGAAAATCAGCCCCAGCATTTT	CASSLPSENQPQHF
TRBV29-1	TRBJ2-6	many	.	TGCAGCGTTGGTGGGATAGGGGCCAACGTCCTGACTTTC	CSVGGIGANVLTF
TRBV20-1	TRBJ2-2	many	TRBD2	TGCAGTGCTAGTCGCAGCGGGATGAACACCGGGGAGCTGTTTTTT	CSASRSGMNTGELFF
TRBV7-8	TRBJ2-1	many	.	TGTGCCAGCAGCACAAATTACAATGAGCAGTTCTTC	CASSTNYNEQFF
TRBV4-2	TRBJ2-5	many	TRBD2	TGTGCCAGCAGCCGTAATATAGCGGGAGGAGAGGCAGAGACCCAGTACTTC	CASSRNIAGGEAETQYF
TRBV20-1	TRBJ2-5	medium-sized	.	TGCAGTGCAGGCAGGGACTCACAAGAGACCCAGTACTTC	CSAGRDSQETQYF
TRBV29-1	TRBJ2-5	many	.	TGCAGCGTTGAAGACGGACAAGAGACCCAGTACTTC	CSVEDGQETQYF
TRBV5-1	TRBJ2-5	many	.	TGCGCCAGCAGCTTGGGACCTAGCCCCGAGACCCAGTACTTC	CASSLGPSPETQYF
TRBV20-1	TRBJ2-7	many	TRBD2	TGCAGTGCTAGCCTAGCGGGTGCCTACGAGCAGTACTTC	CSASLAGAYEQYF
TRBV20-1	TRBJ2-1	many	TRBD2	TGCAGTGCTAGCGGTAGCGGGAAGGATGAGCAGTTCTTC	CSASGSGKDEQFF
TRBV4-2	TRBJ2-7	many	.	TGTGCCAGCAGCCTCTCGGGTCGATCCTACGAGCAGTACTTC	CASSLSGRSYEQYF
TRBV20-1	TRBJ1-2	many	TRBD1	TGCAGTGCTACCCAGGGGGGGGTTTATGGCTACACCTTC	CSATQGGVYGYTF
TRBV10-3	TRBJ1-1	many	.	TGTGCCATCAAGACAGATTTATTTAACACTGAAGCTTTCTTT	CAIKTDLFNTEAFF
TRBV20-1	TRBJ2-1	many	TRBD2	TGCAGTGCCCAGACCCCCGGACTAGTCGGCGAGCAGTTCTTC	CSAQTPGLVGEQFF
TRBV7-8	TRBJ1-5	many	TRBD1	TGTGCCAGCAGCCTGGGACAGGCCCTCAATCAGCCCCAGCATTTT	CASSLGQALNQPQHF
TRBV5-1	TRBJ1-2	many	TRBD1	TGCGCCAGCAGCTTGGCCGGGACAGGAGACGGCTACACCTTC	CASSLAGTGDGYTF
TRBV5-1	TRBJ2-5	many	.	TGCGCCAGCAGCTTGGTCGGGGGATCAGGGGAGACCCAGTACTTC	CASSLVGGSGETQYF
TRBV20-1	TRBJ2-7	many	.	TGCAGTGCTAGAGTAAAGGGGGGGGTCTCCTACGAGCAGTACTTC	CSARVKGGVSYEQYF
TRBV5-5	TRBJ1-1	many	.	TGTGCCAGCAGGCAACAGGGTACTACTGAAGCTTTCTTT	CASRQQGTTEAFF
TRBV7-6	TRBJ2-1	few	TRBD2	TGTGCCTCTATCCCCGGGAGGGGCAACAATGAGCAGTTCTTC	CASIPGRGNNEQFF
TRBV20-1	TRBJ1-2	many	TRBD1	TGCAGTGCTAGTCCCGCAGGGGGAGGTAACTATGGCTACACCTTC	CSASPAGGGNYGYTF
TRBV5-1	TRBJ2-1	many	TRBD1	TGCGCCAGCAGCCGGGGACAGGGGGCATGGAATGAGCAGTTCTTC	CASSRGQGAWNEQFF
TRBV5-1	TRBJ1-1	many	TRBD1	TGCGCCAGCAGCTTGGAAACAGGGGTTGAAGCTTTCTTT	CASSLETGVEAFF
TRBV7-2	TRBJ2-3	many	.	TGTGCCAGCACCATAGGGGGGGCAGATACGCAGTATTTT	CASTIGGADTQYF
TRBV9	TRBJ2-7	many	TRBD2	TGTGCCAGCAGCGCCCTACCTAGCGGGAGAATCTACGAGCAGTACTTC	CASSALPSGRIYEQYF
TRBV28	TRBJ2-1	many	.	TGTGCCATCCATAGCTCCTACAATGAGCAGTTCTTC	CAIHSSYNEQFF
TRBV20-1	TRBJ2-7	many	TRBD1	TGCAGTGCTAGAGATAATTTCAAGAGGGGACAGGGCATCTACGAGCAGTACTTC	CSARDNFKRGQGIYEQYF
TRBV6-5	TRBJ2-7	many	TRBD1	TGTGCCAGCAGTTATGCCGGGACAGGGGGGTTTCGCGAGCAGTACTTC	CASSYAGTGGFREQYF
TRBV20-1	TRBJ2-1	many	TRBD2	TGCAGTGCGGGGACTAGCGGGGGAACCTCCTACAATGAGCAGTTCTTC	CSAGTSGGTSYNEQFF
TRBV9	TRBJ2-1	many	TRBD2	TGTGCCAGCAGCGTAGGGACTAGCGAGTACAATGAGCAGTTCTTC	CASSVGTSEYNEQFF
TRBV20-1	TRBJ2-3	many	.	TGCAGTGCTCCTTGGAGGGGAACAGATACGCAGTATTTT	CSAPWRGTDTQYF
TRBV20-1	TRBJ2-1	medium-sized	TRBD2	TGCAGTGCACCAACCTGGACTAGCGGGAACAATGAGCAGTTCTTC	CSAPTWTSGNNEQFF
TRBV12-3/TRBV12-4	TRBJ2-2	many	TRBD2	TGTGCCAGCAGTTTCAAACTAGCGGCAAACACCGGGGAGCTGTTTTTT	CASSFKLAANTGELFF
TRBV10-2	TRBJ2-5	many	.	TGCGCCAGCAGTGAGGGATCCAAGTCGACCCAGTACTTC	CASSEGSKSTQYF